The T cell receptor beta chain described here comes from a study of blood T cell repertoires in COVID-19. Across the whole study: Material from acute and convalescent COVID-19 was sourced from the United States, Italy and Spain.

Authors' analysis steps: Reference gene primers were amplified, and this amplification served to estimate nucleated cell counts. Some clones are missing from TCRdb's copy, which holds only in-frame ones; the method was immunoSEQ multiplex PCR. V and J calls and clone size follow that table, whereas D and trimming were derived from the DNA. The profile shows about 240,000 clones, 87% of them singletons. Trimming took 5 bases from V and 2 from J, leaving 28 bases between them. The CDR3 totals 19 residues. The germline gives CDR1 SGHAT, CDR2 FQNNGV. The chain is built from TRBV11-2 and TRBJ2-7; perhaps TRBD2 as D (6 bases). The sequence derives from a man aged 55 to 69 who had recovered from COVID-19. Material for sequencing was peripheral blood. This chain's CDR3 is CASSTRRRGSGTQPYEQYF. The CDR3 DNA reads TGTGCCAGCAGCACGCGGAGAAGGGGTTCCGGGACTCAACCCTACGAGCAGTACTTC.